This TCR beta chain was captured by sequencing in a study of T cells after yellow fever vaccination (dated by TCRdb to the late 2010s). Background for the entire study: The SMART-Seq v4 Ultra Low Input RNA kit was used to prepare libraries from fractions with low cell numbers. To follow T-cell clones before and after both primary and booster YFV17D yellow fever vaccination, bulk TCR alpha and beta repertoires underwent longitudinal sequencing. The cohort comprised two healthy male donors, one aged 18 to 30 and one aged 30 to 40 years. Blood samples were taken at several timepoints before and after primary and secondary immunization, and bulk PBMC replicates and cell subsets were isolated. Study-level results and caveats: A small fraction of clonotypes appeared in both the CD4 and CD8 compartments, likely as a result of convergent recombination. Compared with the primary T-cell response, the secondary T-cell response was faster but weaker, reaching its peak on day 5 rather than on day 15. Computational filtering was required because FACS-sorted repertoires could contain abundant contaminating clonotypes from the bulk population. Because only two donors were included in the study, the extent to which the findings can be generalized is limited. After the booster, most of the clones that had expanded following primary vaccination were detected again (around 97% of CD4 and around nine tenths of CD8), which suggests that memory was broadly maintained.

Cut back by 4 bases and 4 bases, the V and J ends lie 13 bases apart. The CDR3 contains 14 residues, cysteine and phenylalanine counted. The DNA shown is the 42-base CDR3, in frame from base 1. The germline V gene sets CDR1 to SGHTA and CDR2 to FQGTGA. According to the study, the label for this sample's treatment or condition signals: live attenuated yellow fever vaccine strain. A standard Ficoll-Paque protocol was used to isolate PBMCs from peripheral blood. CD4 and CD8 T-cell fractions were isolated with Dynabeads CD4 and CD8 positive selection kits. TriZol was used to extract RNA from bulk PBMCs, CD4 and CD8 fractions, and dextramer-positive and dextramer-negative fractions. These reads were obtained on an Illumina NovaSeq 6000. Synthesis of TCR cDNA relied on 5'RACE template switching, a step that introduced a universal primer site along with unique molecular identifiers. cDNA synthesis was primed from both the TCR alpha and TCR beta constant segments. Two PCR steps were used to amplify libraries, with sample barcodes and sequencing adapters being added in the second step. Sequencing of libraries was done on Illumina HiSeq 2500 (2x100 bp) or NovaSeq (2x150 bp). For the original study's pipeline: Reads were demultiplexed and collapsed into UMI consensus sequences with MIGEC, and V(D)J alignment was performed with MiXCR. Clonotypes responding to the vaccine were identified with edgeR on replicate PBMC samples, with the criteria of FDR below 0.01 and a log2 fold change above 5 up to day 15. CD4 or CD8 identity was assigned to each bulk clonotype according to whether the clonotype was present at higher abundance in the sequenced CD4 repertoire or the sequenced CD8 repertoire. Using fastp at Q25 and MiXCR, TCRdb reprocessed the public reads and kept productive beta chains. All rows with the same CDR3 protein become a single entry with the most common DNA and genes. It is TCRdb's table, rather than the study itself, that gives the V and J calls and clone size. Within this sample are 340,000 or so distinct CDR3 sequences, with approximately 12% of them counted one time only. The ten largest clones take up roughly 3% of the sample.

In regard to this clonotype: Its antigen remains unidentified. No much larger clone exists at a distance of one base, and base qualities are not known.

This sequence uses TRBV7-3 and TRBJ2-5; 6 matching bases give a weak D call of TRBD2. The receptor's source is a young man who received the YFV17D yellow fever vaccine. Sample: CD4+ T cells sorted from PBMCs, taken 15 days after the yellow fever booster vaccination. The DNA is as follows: TGTGCCAGCAGCTCCCAACCTAGCGTAGAGACCCAGTACTTC. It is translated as CASSSQPSVETQYF. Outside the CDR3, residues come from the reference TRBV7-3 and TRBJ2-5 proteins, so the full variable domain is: GAGVSQTPSNKVTEKGKYVELRCDPISGHTALYWYRQSLGQGPEFLIYFQGTGAADDSGLPNDRFFAVRPEGSVSTLKIQRTERGDSAVYLCASSSQPSVETQYFGPGTRLLVL.